The clone carrying this T cell receptor beta chain showed up just a few times. Via MiXCR, TCRdb re-called the RT-PCR reads, giving one row per CDR3 protein. The sample has around 580,000 distinct CDR3 sequences, about 11% seen once. This record belongs to a study of response to subunit inactivated influenza vaccine. The V gene's germline CDR1 is SGHNT and CDR2 YENEEA. The CDR3 is made up of 13 amino acids. V lost 2 bases and J 5 bases, leaving 8 bases between the germline ends. The source was PBMCs from blood, collected on the day of vaccination. The rearrangement uses TRBV11-3 and TRBJ2-3; D is undetermined. The sequence came from a man aged 45-60 years who received an inactivated influenza vaccine. The CDR3 region has the DNA TGTGCCAGCAGCTTAAGTGCTGGAGATACGCAGTATTTT. The encoded protein is CASSLSAGDTQYF.